Listed below are T cell receptor beta chains from one sample, sequenced in a study of cytomegalovirus exposure and HLA in healthy donors. This table comes from immunoSEQ multiplex PCR, and its TCRdb copy is limited to in-frame clones, with some not included. The sample yields over 150,000 clones, around 81% seen once. Material for sequencing was PBMCs. The source is a woman aged 40 to 50 in good health and CMV-seropositive. CDR3s include the opening cysteine and the closing phenylalanine or tryptophan. The D gene is left open where the match is weak. Clone size appears in some rows only: once, few, many, or a class for an expanded clone.

D gene,V gene,clone size,J gene,CDR3 protein,CDR3 DNA
.,TRBV7-9,.,TRBJ2-5,CASSPLAYRSSQETQYF,TGTGCCAGCAGCCCGTTGGCCTACAGATCGTCTCAAGAGACCCAGTACTTC
.,TRBV11-2,.,TRBJ2-2,CASSPYTGELFF,TGTGCCAGCAGCCCATACACCGGGGAGCTGTTTTTT
TRBD1,TRBV15,.,TRBJ2-1,CATSRDGTALDEQFF,TGTGCCACCAGCAGAGATGGGACAGCTCTCGATGAGCAGTTCTTC
TRBD1,TRBV28,.,TRBJ1-2,CASSRSTGGNYGYTF,TGTGCCAGCAGTCGATCGACAGGGGGCAACTATGGCTACACCTTC
.,TRBV27,.,TRBJ1-1,CASSLRGGDTEAFF,TGTGCCAGCAGTTTAAGGGGTGGTGACACTGAAGCTTTCTTT
.,TRBV27,few,TRBJ1-5,CASSLGAYSNQPQHF,TGTGCCAGCAGTTTAGGAGCTTATAGCAATCAGCCCCAGCATTTT
.,TRBV19,.,TRBJ2-1,CASSIGRQGYNEQFF,TGTGCCAGTAGTATAGGGCGGCAGGGGTACAATGAGCAGTTCTTC
TRBD2,TRBV19,.,TRBJ2-1,CASSPKLAGVLRNEQFF,TGTGCCAGTAGTCCCAAACTAGCGGGAGTGTTAAGGAATGAGCAGTTCTTC
TRBD1,TRBV7-9,.,TRBJ1-4,CASSRDRGVNEKLFF,TGTGCCAGCAGCCGCGACAGGGGAGTAAATGAAAAACTGTTTTTT
.,TRBV5-6,.,TRBJ2-7,CASGRNEQYF,TGTGCCAGCGGGAGGAACGAGCAGTACTTC
TRBD2,TRBV28,.,TRBJ2-7,CASSLFGLAGVREQYF,TGTGCCAGCAGTTTATTTGGACTAGCGGGAGTGCGGGAGCAGTACTTC
.,TRBV5-1,.,TRBJ2-7,CASSSPGGIAYEQYF,TGCGCCAGCAGCTCCCCTGGCGGGATCGCCTACGAGCAGTACTTC
.,TRBV28,.,TRBJ1-2,CASSRIEGYTF,TGTGCCAGCAGCCGTATAGAGGGCTACACCTTC
.,TRBV7-9,.,TRBJ1-5,CASSRVVTGLNQPQHF,TGTGCCAGCAGTAGAGTGGTGACGGGACTGAATCAGCCCCAGCATTTT
.,TRBV30,.,TRBJ1-4,CAWTPTGEKLFF,TGTGCCTGGACCCCAACGGGGGAAAAACTGTTTTTT